This entry describes one TCR beta chain. Its antigen remains unknown. The data derive from a study of shared clonotypes between healthy human individuals. Overall study context: Three plates each covered CD4 naive and memory; CD8 naive two, CD8 memory one.

Naive CD8 cells were CD45RO-negative, positively selected for CCR7, excluding terminally differentiated effector memory CD45RA+ cells. Whole-study findings and limits: Non-shared clonotypes had lower generation probabilities than those shared by all four donors.

The CDR3 is 15 residues long. The J segment lost 3 bases and the V segment lost 5 bases, leaving 4 bases of the junction unmatched. Germline-derived CDR1 and CDR2 are LNHDA and SQIVND (reference sequence). The assay used deep level. Original methodology: ImmunoSEQ junction-only sequences lacked quality scores, so their filtering differed. Some clones are missing from TCRdb's copy, which holds only in-frame ones; the method was immunoSEQ multiplex PCR. V and J calls and clone size come straight from that table; D and trimming were deduced from the DNA. The sample includes about 1,800,000 clones, approximately 95% of them seen just once.

The source material was naive CD8+ T cells sorted from blood. This TCR was sampled from a man aged 18 to 29 in good health. The chain joins TRBV19 to TRBJ2-1; 10 bases are shared with TRBD2. The CDR3 nucleotides read TGTGCCAGTAGTGACGAGCGGGAGGGCTACAATGAGCAGTTCTTC. This translates into CASSDEREGYNEQFF.